This TCR beta chain was captured in a study of CD8+CD57+ T cells in acquired aplastic anemia. TCR beta VDJ and CDR3 were profiled, and genomic DNA was the template. TCRdb passed the reads through MiXCR, listing each CDR3 protein once. The sample has 200,000 to 250,000 distinct CDR3 sequences, approximately 57% seen once. Study-wide points: In common between the patients and the controls were more than 25 CD8+ CDR3 sequences.

This CDR3 has 16 residues. In germline, CDR1 is LNHDA, CDR2 SQIVND (reference sequence). V was trimmed by 6 bases and J by 6 bases, leaving 23 bases between them. Concerning this clonotype itself: The antigen remains undetermined.

The V and J genes are TRBV19 and TRBJ2-5, with D tentatively TRBD1 or TRBD2 (5 bases each). This receptor was obtained from a human donor in good health. The sample consisted of sorted CD4+, CD8+, or CD8+CD57+ T cells (not recorded which) from PBMCs. CDR3 loop: CASSQDGTGGVKTQYF. The CDR3 DNA reads TGTGCCAGTAGCCAAGATGGGACGGGCGGCGTGAAGACCCAGTACTTC.